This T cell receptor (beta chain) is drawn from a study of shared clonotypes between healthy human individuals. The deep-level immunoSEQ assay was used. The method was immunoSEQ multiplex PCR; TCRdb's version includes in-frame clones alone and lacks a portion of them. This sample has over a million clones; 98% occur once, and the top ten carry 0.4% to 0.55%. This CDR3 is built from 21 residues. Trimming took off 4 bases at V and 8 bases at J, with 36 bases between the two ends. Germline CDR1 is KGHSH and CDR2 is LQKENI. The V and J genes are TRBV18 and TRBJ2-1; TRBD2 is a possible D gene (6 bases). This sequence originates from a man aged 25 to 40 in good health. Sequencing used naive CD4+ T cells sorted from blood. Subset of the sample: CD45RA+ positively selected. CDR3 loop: CASSRMGPDRAGRRIGDEQFF. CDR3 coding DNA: TGTGCCAGCTCACGAATGGGGCCTGATCGAGCGGGCAGGCGGATCGGAGATGAGCAGTTCTTC.